The 30 T cell receptor beta chains below all came from one sample that was sequenced in a study of cytomegalovirus exposure and HLA in healthy donors. Primers: 60 Vbeta forward and 13 Jbeta reverse. Here immunoSEQ multiplex PCR was the method, and the copy in TCRdb shows in-frame clones only, minus some. The table lists about 200,000 clones, 76% of them singletons. Specimen: PBMCs. These receptors were taken from a man aged 18 to 35 in good health and CMV-seronegative.

This chain connects TRBV6-5 to TRBJ1-1; D unclear. Trimming removed 5 bases at V and 0 bases at J, with 13 bases between. This CDR3 is 15 amino acids long. Germline lookup yields CDR1 MNHEY and CDR2 SVGAGI. This CDR3 is CASSPLRVMNTEAFF. The CDR3 nucleotides read TGTGCCAGCAGTCCCCTCCGAGTCATGAACACTGAAGCTTTCTTT.

The chain recombines TRBV27 with TRBJ1-1; 8 positions match TRBD1. Germline V gives CDR1 MNHEY, CDR2 SMNVEV (reference sequence). Losses at the gene ends were 6 bases for V and 5 bases for J; bases not matched to a gene: 8. The CDR3 contains 14 residues. The CDR3 DNA is TGTGCCAGCAGGGACAGGGTAAAGAGGACTGAAGCTTTCTTT. Amino acid sequence: CASRDRVKRTEAFF.

This chain links TRBV7-3 with TRBJ2-5, with 7 bases matching TRBD1. The CDR3 covers 13 residues. In germline, CDR1 is SGHTA, CDR2 FQGTGA. V dropped 5 bases and J dropped 5; count of bases not matched to a gene: 5. CDR3 sequence reads: CASSKGAFETQYF. CDR3 sequence (DNA): TGTGCCAGCAGCAAGGGGGCTTTCGAGACCCAGTACTTC.

In regard to this clone: Sequence at one end of the junction differs from germline and may be a read error. The V and J genes are TRBV7-7 and TRBJ2-1; D gene unclear. The CDR3 is 13 amino acids. The germline V gene has CDR1 SSHAT and CDR2 FNYEAQ (reference sequence). CDR3 sequence (DNA): TGTGCTAGCAGCTTATGGAATGGTGACTCCCAGTTCTTC. Its protein product is CASSLWNGDSQFF. Drawing the rest from reference TRBV7-7 and TRBJ2-1, the complete variable domain is GAGVSQSPRYKVTKRGQDVTLRCDPISSHATLYWYQQALGQGPEFLTYFNYEAQPDKSGLPSDRFSAERPEGSISTLTIQRTEQRDSAMYRCASSLWNGDSQFFGPGTRLTVL.

This chain links TRBV10-3 with TRBJ1-5; 12 nucleotides line up with TRBD1. J was trimmed by 6 bases and V by 4 bases; bases with no gene match: 4. Germline CDR1 ENHRY, CDR2 SYGVKD. The CDR3 runs 15 residues. CDR3 amino acids: CAISGGTGGGQPQHF. The CDR3 DNA is TGTGCCATCAGTGGGGGGACAGGGGGCGGTCAGCCCCAGCATTTT.

This clone has only a few counts. V gene TRBV4-2 combines with J gene TRBJ2-1, with D perhaps TRBD1 (5 bases). Germline-derived CDR1 and CDR2 are LGHNA and YNFKEQ. The CDR3 loop spans 14 amino acids. V dropped 0 bases and J dropped 10 bases, with 13 bases sitting between them. The DNA for the CDR3 is TGTGCCAGCAGCCAAGATCTGCAGGGCAGGGAGCAGTTCTTC. Protein product: CASSQDLQGREQFF.

The V call is TRBV7-9, the J call TRBJ2-1, with 13 bases aligning to TRBD2. This CDR3 region has 16 residues. The germline V gene has CDR1 SEHNR and CDR2 FQNEAQ (reference sequence). V shed 3 bases and J 9 bases; nucleotides not matched to a gene: 8. The CDR3 DNA is TGTGCCAGCAGCTTCGCCGGACTAGCGGGAGATGGTGAGCAGTTCTTC. Translation gives CASSFAGLAGDGEQFF.

The chain has TRBV6-5 and TRBJ1-6; 7 bases are a match to TRBD1. The germline V gene has CDR1 MNHEY and CDR2 SVGAGI. The CDR3 loop spans 15 amino acids. The J segment lost 5 bases and the V segment lost 5 bases, leaving 6 bases of the junction unmatched. The CDR3 coding sequence is TGTGCCAGCAGTCGCGACAGGGCCAATAATTCACCCCTCCACTTT. The encoded protein is CASSRDRANNSPLHF.

This clone was seen only a few times. The V and J genes are TRBV27 and TRBJ1-2; D is unresolved. CDR1 and CDR2 from the germline V gene are MNHEY and SMNVEV (reference sequence). The CDR3 has 13 residues. V lost 7 bases and J lost 2, with 11 bases in between. The CDR3 coding sequence is TGTGCCAGCATGCCAGGAAACAACTATGGCTACACCTTC. Protein sequence: CASMPGNNYGYTF.

V is TRBV25-1 and J is TRBJ1-6; possible D gene TRBD1, 6 bases. Germline assignment: CDR1 MGHDK and CDR2 SYGVNS. V was pared by 2 bases and J by 6 bases, with 11 bases between. The CDR3 is made up of 15 amino acids. The CDR3 here is CASSERGGGNSPLHF. CDR3 bases: TGTGCCAGCAGTGAAAGGGGAGGGGGTAATTCACCCCTCCACTTT.

This sequence joins TRBV1 and TRBJ2-7; the table calls TRBD2, which could not be checked here. TRBV1 is a pseudogene. The CDR3 is made up of 19 amino acids. CDR3 protein: CTSSQYSGTSQPQPYEQYF. The CDR3 DNA is TGCACCAGCAGCCAGTATAGCGGGACCTCCCAACCCCAACCCTACGAGCAGTACTTC.

V gene TRBV4-2 combines with J gene TRBJ2-7; unclear D gene. Germline V gene lookup returns CDR1 LGHNA and CDR2 YNFKEQ. CDR3 length equals 16 residues. V was pared by 0 bases and J by 1 base, with 13 bases between. The CDR3, as DNA: TGTGCCAGCAGCCAAGAGGATGGAGTGGAATCCTACGAGCAGTACTTC. Translated, it gives CASSQEDGVESYEQYF.

This clone was seen a handful of times. The V call is TRBV30, the J call TRBJ1-1, with D maybe TRBD1 (6 bases). CDR3 length: 14 residues. From germline, CDR1 is GTSNPN and CDR2 SVGIG (reference sequence). With 1 base removed from V and 3 bases from J, the gap between germline ends came to 12 bases. In DNA form, the CDR3 reads TGTGCCTGGAGTGATGTGGGGGCCGACACTGAAGCTTTCTTT. It codes for CAWSDVGADTEAFF. The variable domain in full, completed from reference TRBV30 and TRBJ1-1, reads SQTIHQWPATLVQPVGSPLSLECTVEGTSNPNLYWYRQAAGRGLQLLFYSVGIGQISSEVPQNLSASRPQDRQFILSSKKLLLSDSGFYLCAWSDVGADTEAFFGQGTRLTVV.

The V and J genes are TRBV11-2 and TRBJ2-1; TRBD1 aligns across 7 bases. V lost 1 base to trimming and J lost 5 bases; unmatched junction nucleotides: 2. The CDR3 is made up of 14 amino acids. Per the germline V gene, CDR1 is SGHAT and CDR2 is FQNNGV. For the CDR3, the DNA is TGTGCCAGCAGCTTAGGGGACAGCAACAATGAGCAGTTCTTC. This translates into CASSLGDSNNEQFF.

The CDR3, as DNA: TGTGCCAGCAGCTTAGGGGGACTAACCTACGAGCAGTACTTC. The encoded protein is CASSLGGLTYEQYF. This chain uses TRBV7-2 with TRBJ2-7, with TRBD2 matching 7 bases. The V segment lost 1 base and the J segment 2 bases; nucleotides outside the gene matches: 2. CDR1 and CDR2 (germline): SGHTA, FQGNSA. This CDR3 has 14 amino acids.

V usage is TRBV11-2 and J usage is TRBJ2-3; a weak D match, TRBD2 (6 bases). The CDR3 is 15 amino acids. Germline CDR1 SGHAT, CDR2 FQNNGV. With 1 base removed from V and 5 bases from J, the gap between germline ends came to 13 bases. The CDR3 sequence: CASSLGVRERDTQYF. For the CDR3, the DNA is TGTGCCAGCAGCTTAGGAGTCCGGGAGAGAGATACGCAGTATTTT.

This clone was recorded a few times. The chain carries TRBV7-9 and TRBJ2-7; tentatively, D is TRBD2 (5 bases). V was clipped by 4 bases and J by 2 bases, with 15 bases between them. This CDR3 region has 15 residues. The germline CDR1 and CDR2 sequences are SEHNR and FQNEAQ (reference sequence). The CDR3 DNA is TGTGCCAGCAGCTCCTTCAGCGGCAATCCCTACGAGCAGTACTTC. Amino acids: CASSSFSGNPYEQYF.

The CDR3 region has the DNA TGTGCCAGCAGTGAACTCCTAGATACGCAGTATTTT. It yields the protein CASSELLDTQYF. The rearrangement joins TRBV6-1 to TRBJ2-3; the D is unclear. V shed 2 bases and J shed 5 bases, with 5 bases lying between them. The CDR3 loop spans 12 amino acids. In germline, CDR1 is MNHNS, CDR2 SASEGT.

This chain uses TRBV6-6 with TRBJ2-7, with a weak D call TRBD1 (5 bases). The CDR3 length is 15 residues. Germline V CDR1 and CDR2: MNHNY, SVGAGI (reference sequence). The ends were cut back, 6 bases at V and 3 bases at J, with 18 bases in the middle. In DNA, the CDR3 is TGTGCCAGCAGCCGACAGACCATCCTCTACTACGAGCAGTACTTC. Translation: CASSRQTILYYEQYF.

The chain combines TRBV5-5 with TRBJ2-7, with TRBD2 matching 9 bases. This CDR3 comprises 18 residues. V trimming: 1 base; J trimming: 5 bases; junction bases outside the gene matches: 16. Germline V gene data show CDR1 as SGHKS and CDR2 as YYEKEE (reference sequence). The CDR3 bases are TGTGCCAGCAGCTTGATTGGTAGCGGGAGTTCCCCCTGGAACGAGCAGTACTTC. Its translation: CASSLIGSGSSPWNEQYF.

The chain combines TRBV5-5 with TRBJ1-2; 9 positions match TRBD1. V shed 3 bases and J 7 bases; nucleotides not matched to a gene: 4. Germline assignment: CDR1 SGHKS and CDR2 YYEKEE (reference sequence). The length of the CDR3 is 13 residues. CDR3 sequence reads: CASSWTGVGGYTF. CDR3 sequence (DNA): TGTGCCAGCAGCTGGACAGGGGTGGGTGGCTACACCTTC.

This clone was seen a few times. The V and J genes are TRBV5-1 and TRBJ2-3; TRBD1 matches 8 bases. With V trimmed by 4 bases and J by 0 bases, 4 bases remained unmatched. The CDR3 contains 15 residues. Germline CDR1 and CDR2: SGHRS and YFSETQ. The CDR3 sequence is CASSPGQGSTDTQYF. In DNA, the CDR3 is TGCGCCAGCAGCCCCGGACAGGGAAGCACAGATACGCAGTATTTT.

V and J are TRBV14 and TRBJ2-3; TRBD2 matches at 8 bases. Germline-derived CDR1 and CDR2 are SGHDN and FVKESK. There are 17 residues in the CDR3. V lost 4 bases, J lost 2 bases, and 11 bases stayed unmatched. The CDR3 protein is CASSRFGAGVVTDTQYF. The CDR3 DNA is TGTGCCAGCAGCCGGTTCGGAGCGGGGGTGGTCACAGATACGCAGTATTTT.

This chain uses TRBV4-1 with TRBJ2-1; TRBD1 might be the D (6 bases). This CDR3 contains 15 residues. The V gene's germline CDR1 is MGHRA and CDR2 YSYEKL. V lost 2 bases and J 4 bases, leaving 12 bases between the germline ends. In DNA form, the CDR3 reads TGCGCCAGCAGCCAACTACAGGGTTCTTACAATGAGCAGTTCTTC. As protein: CASSQLQGSYNEQFF.

DNA of the CDR3: TGTGCCAGCAGCTTAATCGGCAGCCCCGCGGATGAGCAGTTCTTC. Translation: CASSLIGSPADEQFF. The rearrangement uses TRBV7-9 and TRBJ2-1; D call uncertain. Germline assignment: CDR1 SEHNR and CDR2 FQNEAQ (reference sequence). The CDR3 sequence is 15 residues long. Trimming removed 2 bases from V and 8 bases from J, with 16 bases in between.

The chain carries TRBV2 and TRBJ1-4; D unresolved. CDR1 is SNHLY, CDR2 FYNNEI, per germline. Trimming cost V 6 bases and J 4 bases, with 12 bases left between them. The CDR3 totals 14 residues. The CDR3 DNA sequence: TGTGCCAGCAGACCCGGGGTTAATAATGAAAAACTGTTTTTT. Amino acid sequence: CASRPGVNNEKLFF.

The V call is TRBV4-2, the J call TRBJ2-2, with unresolved D. V lost 0 bases and J lost 6, with 8 bases in between. Per the germline V gene, CDR1 is LGHNA and CDR2 is YNFKEQ. The CDR3 length is 14 residues. The chain's CDR3 is CASSQDNEAGELFF. Here the CDR3 DNA reads TGTGCCAGCAGCCAAGATAACGAGGCCGGGGAGCTGTTTTTT.

The J gene is TRBJ2-7, the V gene TRBV18; 13 positions match TRBD2. J was trimmed by 2 bases and V by 2 bases; bases with no gene match: 3. CDR3 length: 16 residues. CDR1 is KGHSH, CDR2 LQKENI, per germline. CDR3 nucleotide sequence: TGTGCCAGCTCACCATCCGGACTAGCGGGAGCCTACGAGCAGTACTTC. Encoded protein: CASSPSGLAGAYEQYF.

The chain links TRBV19 to TRBJ2-5; no clear D. Trimming took off 3 bases at V and 5 bases at J, with 7 bases between the two ends. The germline V gene encodes CDR1 LNHDA and CDR2 SQIVND (reference sequence). The length of the CDR3 is 12 residues. CDR3 protein: CASSMYGETQYF. The DNA of the CDR3 is TGTGCCAGTAGTATGTACGGGGAGACCCAGTACTTC.

This clone turned up a few times. The chain is built from TRBV14 and TRBJ2-6; weak D call: TRBD1 (7 bases). The V end lost 3 bases, the J end lost 2 bases, and 17 bases lay between the germline ends. Germline loops: CDR1 SGHDN, CDR2 FVKESK. This CDR3 has 18 amino acids. The CDR3 region is CASSHPWGRGAGANVLTF. CDR3 in DNA: TGTGCCAGCAGCCACCCATGGGGCAGGGGGGCTGGGGCCAACGTCCTGACTTTC.